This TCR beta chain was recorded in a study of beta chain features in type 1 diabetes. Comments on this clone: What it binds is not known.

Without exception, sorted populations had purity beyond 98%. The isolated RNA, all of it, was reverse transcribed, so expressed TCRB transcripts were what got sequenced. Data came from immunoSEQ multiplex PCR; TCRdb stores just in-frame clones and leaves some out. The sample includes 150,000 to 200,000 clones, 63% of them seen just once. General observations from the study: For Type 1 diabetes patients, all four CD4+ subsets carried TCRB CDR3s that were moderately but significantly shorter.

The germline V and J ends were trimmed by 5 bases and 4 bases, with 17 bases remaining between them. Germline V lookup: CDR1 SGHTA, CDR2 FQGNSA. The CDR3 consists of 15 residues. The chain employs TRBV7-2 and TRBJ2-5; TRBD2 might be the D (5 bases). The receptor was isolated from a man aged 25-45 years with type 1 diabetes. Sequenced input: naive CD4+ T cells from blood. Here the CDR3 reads CASSPGRTGRETQYF. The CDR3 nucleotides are TGTGCCAGCAGCCCTGGACGGACGGGGAGAGAGACCCAGTACTTC.